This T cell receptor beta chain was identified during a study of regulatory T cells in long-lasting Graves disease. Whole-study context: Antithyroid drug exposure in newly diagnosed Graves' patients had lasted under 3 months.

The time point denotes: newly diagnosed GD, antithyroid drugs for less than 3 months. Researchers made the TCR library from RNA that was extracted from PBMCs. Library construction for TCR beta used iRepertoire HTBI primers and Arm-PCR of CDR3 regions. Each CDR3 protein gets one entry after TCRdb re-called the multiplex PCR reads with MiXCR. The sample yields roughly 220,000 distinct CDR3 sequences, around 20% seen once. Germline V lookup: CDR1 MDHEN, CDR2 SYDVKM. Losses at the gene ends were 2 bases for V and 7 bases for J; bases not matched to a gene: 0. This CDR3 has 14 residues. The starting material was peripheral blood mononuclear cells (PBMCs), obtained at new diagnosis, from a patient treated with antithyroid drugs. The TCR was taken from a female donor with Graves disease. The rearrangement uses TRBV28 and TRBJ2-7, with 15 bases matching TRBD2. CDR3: CASSLGTSGREQYF. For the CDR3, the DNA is TGTGCCAGCAGTTTAGGGACTAGCGGGAGGGAGCAGTACTTC. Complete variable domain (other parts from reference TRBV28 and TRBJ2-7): DVKVTQSSRYLVKRTGEKVFLECVQDMDHENMFWYRQDPGLGLRLIYFSYDVKMKEKGDIPEGYSVSREKKERFSLILESASTNQTSMYLCASSLGTSGREQYFGPGTRLTVT.